The 27 T cell receptor beta chains reported below all come from one sample, sequenced in a study of CD8 T cells in ankylosing spondylitis. Findings and limits, study-wide: What appeared characteristic of ankylosing spondylitis blood was a TCR beta motif of several highly homologous variants.

These receptors are not linked to any known antigen. TCRdb independently ran MiXCR on the 5' RACE reads; one entry per CDR3 protein. The sample contains 100,000 or so distinct CDR3 sequences, roughly 8.8% of which appear only once. Source material: blood, either unsorted or a sorted T cell fraction (not recorded which). Receptors were obtained from a male donor with ankylosing spondylitis.

This clonotype has just a few counts. V and J are TRBV6-1 and TRBJ2-7; 12 bases line up with TRBD2. Trimming removed 6 bases from V and 4 bases from J; junction bases left unmatched: 7. The CDR3 spans 15 residues. Germline CDR1 is MNHNS and CDR2 is SASEGT. The CDR3 here is CASRNGLAGIYEQYF. In DNA form, the CDR3 reads TGTGCCAGCAGAAACGGACTAGCGGGGATTTACGAGCAGTACTTC.

The V call is TRBV5-1, the J call TRBJ2-3, with a tentative D call TRBD1 (6 bases). CDR3 length equals 16 residues. Germline V gene sequence: CDR1 SGHRS, CDR2 YFSETQ. V lost 1 base and J 0 bases, leaving 12 bases between the germline ends. The CDR3 loop is CASSLTPDSSTDTQYF. CDR3 coding DNA: TGCGCCAGCAGCTTGACCCCGGACAGTAGCACAGATACGCAGTATTTT.

This clonotype was seen ten or more times. V is TRBV15 and J is TRBJ2-5, with D tentatively TRBD1 (6 bases). The CDR3 is 16 amino acids. Trimming took off 5 bases at V and 0 bases at J, with 16 bases between the two ends. Germline V CDR1 and CDR2: LNHNV, YYDKDF (reference sequence). The DNA of the CDR3 is TGTGCCACCAGCGGGAACAGGGCAGAGTACCAAGAGACCCAGTACTTC. It translates to CATSGNRAEYQETQYF.

This clonotype was counted between two and nine times. CDR3 protein: CASSLNWGGTEAFF. The CDR3 DNA reads as TGTGCCAGCAGCCTCAATTGGGGGGGCACTGAAGCTTTCTTT. V usage is TRBV5-5 and J usage is TRBJ1-1, with D perhaps matching TRBD1 (5 bases). The CDR3 has 14 residues. V lost 4 bases, J lost 4 bases, and 14 bases lay in between. Germline CDR1 is SGHKS and CDR2 is YYEKEE (reference sequence).

In its sample, this clonotype was seen a few times. The chain is built from TRBV20-1 and TRBJ2-1; D gene uncertain. The ends were cut back, 4 bases at V and 7 bases at J, with 14 bases in the middle. The CDR3 sequence is 13 residues long. Germline assignment: CDR1 DFQATT and CDR2 SNEGSKA (reference sequence). The CDR3 region has the DNA TGCAGTGCTATCTCAGTAGGAGCTAATGAGCAGTTCTTC. As protein: CSAISVGANEQFF.

This clonotype was seen repeatedly, ten times or more. The chain combines TRBV7-9 with TRBJ2-1; the D is unclear. The V gene's germline CDR1 is SEHNR and CDR2 FQNEAQ (reference sequence). Trimming stripped 7 bases from V and 3 bases from J, with 10 bases between. This CDR3 is built from 13 residues. DNA for the CDR3: TGTGCCAGCACGGACGGAATCTACAATGAGCAGTTCTTC. This sequence encodes CASTDGIYNEQFF.

The sample holds many counts of this clonotype. This chain uses TRBV5-6 with TRBJ1-6, with D possibly matching TRBD1 (6 bases). The germline V gene has CDR1 SGHDT and CDR2 YYEEEE. This CDR3 comprises 14 residues. Deletions cut 4 bases from V and 6 bases from J, with 11 bases between. CDR3 nucleotides: TGTGCCAGCAGCCCCGGACAGTCTAATTCACCCCTCCACTTT. Translated, it gives CASSPGQSNSPLHF.

This chain joins TRBV7-9 and TRBJ2-7; D not certain. Germline CDR1 reads SEHNR; CDR2 reads FQNEAQ (reference sequence). The V and J ends lost 4 bases and 1 base respectively, with 11 bases between them. This CDR3 contains 14 residues. The CDR3 DNA reads as TGTGCCAGCAGCTCCTGGACGCTTTCCTACGAGCAGTACTTC. Amino acid sequence: CASSSWTLSYEQYF.

The chain combines TRBV4-1 with TRBJ2-7; 8 bases are shared with TRBD2. CDR1 is MGHRA, CDR2 YSYEKL, per germline. The V gene end was trimmed by 4 bases and the J gene end by 5 bases; junction bases not matched to a gene: 13. The CDR3 is 16 amino acids. The CDR3 spells CASSRRHQRETDEQYF. In nucleotides, the CDR3 is TGCGCCAGCAGCCGCCGCCACCAGCGGGAGACAGACGAGCAGTACTTC.

This chain joins TRBV18 and TRBJ2-7, with 7 bases identical to TRBD1. CDR3 size: 15 residues. V shed 3 bases, J shed 1 base, and the junction held 6 bases outside the gene matches. The germline CDR1 and CDR2 sequences are KGHSH and LQKENI. This CDR3 is CASSPMRGQSYEQYF. In DNA form, the CDR3 reads TGTGCCAGCTCACCTATGAGGGGGCAATCCTACGAGCAGTACTTC.

This clonotype was detected a few times. V and J are TRBV12-3 or TRBV12-4 and TRBJ2-1, with 12 positions matching TRBD2. CDR3 size: 14 residues. Here the CDR3 DNA reads TGTGCTACGGAGACTAGCGGGAGTAAAAATGAGCAGTTCTTC. Translating gives CATETSGSKNEQFF.

At least ten counts were recorded for this clonotype. The rearrangement uses TRBV27 and TRBJ2-7; maybe TRBD2 (6 bases). V was shortened by 3 bases and J by 6 bases, with 15 bases between the two germline ends. The CDR3 spans 14 residues. Germline CDR1 and CDR2: MNHEY and SMNVEV (reference sequence). This chain's CDR3 is CASSFTGAPLEQYF. DNA of the CDR3: TGTGCCAGCAGTTTTACGGGAGCCCCTCTCGAGCAGTACTTC.

In this sample, this clonotype turned up many times. The rearrangement joins TRBV25-1 to TRBJ1-1; the D is unclear. Trimming removed 3 bases from V and 5 bases from J, with 7 bases in between. Looked up from germline, CDR1 is MGHDK and CDR2 is SYGVNS. There are 12 residues in the CDR3. The CDR3 spells CASSDAWTEAFF. In DNA, the CDR3 is TGTGCCAGCAGTGACGCGTGGACTGAAGCTTTCTTT.

The genes are TRBV20-1 and TRBJ1-6; D remains ambiguous. The CDR3 sequence is 14 residues long. V lost 0 bases to trimming and J lost 6 bases, with 9 bases between them. In germline, CDR1 is DFQATT, CDR2 SNEGSKA (reference sequence). The CDR3 sequence: CSARDRLTNSPLHF. Written as DNA, the CDR3 is TGCAGTGCTAGAGATCGGCTCACTAATTCACCCCTCCACTTT.

This clonotype was seen more than once but under ten times. This chain joins TRBV7-9 and TRBJ2-7, with 7 bases fitting TRBD2. Unmatched junction bases numbered 5, after V lost 0 bases and J lost 3 bases. The CDR3 totals 15 residues. Germline V gene data show CDR1 as SEHNR and CDR2 as FQNEAQ (reference sequence). This chain's CDR3 is CASSLAGGTLYEQYF. In DNA, the CDR3 is TGTGCCAGCAGCTTAGCGGGGGGGACCCTCTACGAGCAGTACTTC. Full variable domain (outside the CDR3, taken from reference TRBV7-9 and TRBJ2-7): DTGVSQNPRHKITKRGQNVTFRCDPISEHNRLYWYRQTLGQGPEFLTYFQNEAQLEKSRLLSDRFSAERPKGSFSTLEIQRTEQGDSAMYLCASSLAGGTLYEQYFGPGTRLTVT.

This chain links TRBV5-5 with TRBJ2-7; 8 bases agree with TRBD1. CDR3 length equals 16 residues. With V trimmed by 4 bases and J by 3 bases, 12 bases remained unmatched. Germline CDR1 and CDR2: SGHKS and YYEKEE (reference sequence). CDR3 nucleotides: TGTGCCAGCAGCGCCTACCTGGGGGACAGGAGCTACGAGCAGTACTTC. Amino acid sequence: CASSAYLGDRSYEQYF.

This clonotype was detected many times. The chain links TRBV20-1 to TRBJ2-1; 8 positions match TRBD2. The trim removed 6 bases at V and 8 bases at J, leaving 9 bases unmatched. The CDR3 has 13 amino acids. From germline, CDR1 is DFQATT and CDR2 SNEGSKA (reference sequence). The CDR3 sequence is CSARSGSFYEQFF. CDR3 sequence (DNA): TGCAGTGCAAGGAGCGGGAGTTTCTATGAGCAGTTCTTC.

The V call is TRBV19, the J call TRBJ2-1; TRBD2 agrees at 7 bases. The trim removed 7 bases at V and 8 bases at J, leaving 11 bases unmatched. The CDR3 length is 14 residues. Germline CDR1 LNHDA, CDR2 SQIVND (reference sequence). CDR3 residues: CASTGREFSYEQFF. The CDR3 DNA reads as TGTGCCAGTACTGGGCGGGAGTTCAGCTATGAGCAGTTCTTC.

This clonotype was detected ten times or more. The chain is built from TRBV7-2 and TRBJ2-1, with D perhaps given as TRBD1 or TRBD2 (5 bases each). Per the germline V gene, CDR1 is SGHTA and CDR2 is FQGNSA. This CDR3 has 16 amino acids. Trimming pared 0 bases from V and 0 bases from J, leaving 9 bases between. CDR3 amino acids: CASSLAGRSSYNEQFF. The CDR3 nucleotides are TGTGCCAGCAGCTTAGCGGGACGAAGCTCCTACAATGAGCAGTTCTTC.

This clonotype was seen a few times. This chain uses TRBV3-1 with TRBJ2-5, with 8 bases identical to TRBD2. CDR1 is LGHDT and CDR2 is YNNKEL in the germline V gene (reference sequence). The CDR3 is made up of 15 amino acids. Germline trimming cut 2 bases from V and 2 bases from J; bases unmatched to any gene: 4. CDR3 amino acids: CASSQLAGVQETQYF. The CDR3 DNA follows: TGTGCCAGCAGCCAACTAGCGGGTGTACAAGAGACCCAGTACTTC.

This clonotype occurred a few times. This chain joins TRBV18 and TRBJ2-2; 7 bases are a match to TRBD1. The CDR3 has 14 amino acids. Germline lookup yields CDR1 KGHSH and CDR2 LQKENI. The CDR3 sequence: CGFRQGVNTGELFF. The CDR3 DNA follows: TGTGGATTCCGGCAGGGGGTGAACACCGGGGAGCTGTTTTTT.

This clonotype was counted at least ten times. CDR3 region: CASSWDSGYEQYF. The CDR3 nucleotides read TGTGCCAGCAGTTGGGACAGTGGGTACGAGCAGTACTTC. This rearrangement joins TRBV12-3 or TRBV12-4 to TRBJ2-7; 7 nucleotides align to TRBD1. V shed 4 bases and J 4 bases; nucleotides not matched to a gene: 4. This CDR3 region has 13 residues.

This CDR3 is CASSLKETQYF. CDR3 sequence (DNA): TGTGCCAGCAGCTTGAAGGAGACCCAGTACTTC. The chain links TRBV5-6 to TRBJ2-5; D ambiguous. This CDR3 contains 11 residues. Trimming took off 1 base at V and 5 bases at J, with 3 bases between the two ends. Germline V lookup: CDR1 SGHDT, CDR2 YYEEEE.

This clonotype appeared many times. The chain recombines TRBV29-1 with TRBJ2-1; TRBD1 is a possible D gene (5 bases). The V gene lost 1 base and the J gene lost 5 bases, with 21 bases spanning the gap. CDR1 is SQVTM, CDR2 ANQGSEA, per germline. The CDR3 is 17 amino acids. In DNA form, the CDR3 reads TGCAGCGTTGAAGCAGGGAAAAAGGGCCTTACCGACAATGAGCAGTTCTTC. Translated: CSVEAGKKGLTDNEQFF.

Many counts were recorded for this clonotype. The gene calls are TRBV2 and TRBJ1-2, with unresolved D. CDR3 length: 16 amino acids. Germline loops: CDR1 SNHLY, CDR2 FYNNEI. Trimming shortened V by 0 bases and J by 0 bases, and 11 bases separated the two germline ends. DNA of the CDR3: TGTGCCAGCAGTGAAGCTAGTCCTGTAGCTAACTATGGCTACACCTTC. Protein: CASSEASPVANYGYTF.

This clonotype occurred a few times. CDR3 protein: CSANGDGCEQYV. In DNA, the CDR3 is TGCAGTGCCAATGGGGACGGATGCGAGCAGTACGTC. V gene TRBV20-1 combines with J gene TRBJ2-7; the D call may be TRBD1 or TRBD2 (5 bases each). The CDR3 length is 12 residues. CDR1 and CDR2 from the germline V gene are DFQATT and SNEGSKA (reference sequence). V lost 6 bases, J lost 6 bases, and 15 bases lay in between.

The chain joins TRBV4-1 to TRBJ1-5, with TRBD1 as a possible D gene (6 bases). The V gene lost 10 bases and the J gene lost 4 bases, with 14 bases spanning the gap. The CDR3 covers 13 residues. Germline CDR1 is MGHRA and CDR2 is YSYEKL. In nucleotides, the CDR3 is TGCGCCACAGCCTGGACAGAAAATCAGCCCCAGCATTTT. It specifies CATAWTENQPQHF.